The next 21 T cell receptor beta chains were all read from a single sample in a study of shared clonotypes between healthy human individuals. This table comes from immunoSEQ multiplex PCR, and its TCRdb copy is limited to in-frame clones, with some not included. The repertoire holds approximately 1.1 million clones, with roughly 74% as singletons. What was sequenced was memory CD4+ T cells from PBMCs. Subset specified: CD45RA-negative fraction. The source is a man younger than 35 in good health. Some clones in this sample may be carry-over from other donors' samples.

This clone was seen a single time. The chain links TRBV5-4 to TRBJ1-2, with D unresolved. There are 13 residues in the CDR3. Germline V CDR1 and CDR2: SGHNT, YYREEE (reference sequence). V lost 1 base and J 6 bases, leaving 10 bases between the germline ends. CDR3 DNA sequence: TGTGCCAGCAGCTTGCACCAGCGGGATGGCTACACCTTC. Its protein is CASSLHQRDGYTF. The entire variable domain, with the rest obtained from reference TRBV5-4 and TRBJ1-2, is as follows: ETGVTQSPTHLIKTRGQQVTLRCSSQSGHNTVSWYQQALGQGPQFIFQYYREEENGRGNFPPRFSGLQFPNYSSELNVNALELDDSALYLCASSLHQRDGYTFGSGTRLTVV.

The chain recombines TRBV7-2 with TRBJ1-2; TRBD1 is a possible D gene (5 bases). From germline, CDR1 is SGHTA and CDR2 FQGNSA. The CDR3 has 13 residues. V lost 2 bases and J lost 4, with 8 bases in between. CDR3 nucleotides: TGTGCCAGCAGCTTACGGGGGTCCTATGGCTACACCTTC. It is translated as CASSLRGSYGYTF.

V usage is TRBV28 and J usage is TRBJ1-1, with D unclear. CDR3 length equals 10 residues. Deletions cut 5 bases from V and 5 bases from J, with 3 bases between. From germline, CDR1 is MDHEN and CDR2 SYDVKM. The CDR3 loop reads CASSTTEAFF. DNA for the CDR3: TGTGCCAGCAGTACAACTGAAGCTTTCTTT.

This rearrangement joins TRBV9 to TRBJ2-5; D may correspond to TRBD1 or TRBD2 (6 bases each). Trimming left V 0 bases short and J 7 bases short, with 25 bases between. The CDR3 runs to 18 residues. In germline, CDR1 is SGDLS, CDR2 YYNGEE. The CDR3 reads CASSVGVRGGRTIATQYF. CDR3 sequence (DNA): TGTGCCAGCAGCGTAGGTGTCAGAGGGGGGCGGACGATAGCGACCCAGTACTTC.

The chain recombines TRBV15 with TRBJ2-1; the D gene is possibly TRBD2 (6 bases). Per the germline V gene, CDR1 is LNHNV and CDR2 is YYDKDF (reference sequence). CDR3 length: 17 residues. V lost 0 bases and J lost 10, with 22 bases in between. As DNA, the CDR3 is TGTGCCACCAGCAGAGAGGGGGGACTTCGGCGAAACATAGAGCAGTTCTTC. Residues: CATSREGGLRRNIEQFF.

This rearrangement joins TRBV18 to TRBJ2-1; D not resolved. The CDR3 is 16 amino acids. Germline values: CDR1 KGHSH, CDR2 LQKENI. With 1 base removed from V and 10 bases from J, the gap between germline ends came to 20 bases. In nucleotides, the CDR3 is TGTGCCAGCTCACCACGGCAGGTCAGATCGGGCGACGAGCAGTTCTTC. It codes for CASSPRQVRSGDEQFF.

The V call is TRBV10-3, the J call TRBJ2-7; D call uncertain. Per germline, CDR1 ENHRY and CDR2 SYGVKD. The V end lost 2 bases, the J end lost 12 bases, and 14 bases lay between the germline ends. The CDR3 is 12 amino acids. The chain's CDR3 is CAISEATEQWYF. As DNA, the CDR3 is TGTGCCATCAGTGAGGCGACCGAGCAATGGTACTTC.

This clone was found many times. This chain links TRBV7-2 with TRBJ1-2; no firm D call. CDR3 length: 13 residues. The germline gives CDR1 SGHTA, CDR2 FQGNSA. V was shortened by 5 bases and J by 6 bases, with 13 bases between the two germline ends. The chain's CDR3 is CASSHESGDGYTF. CDR3 nucleotide sequence: TGTGCCAGCAGCCACGAGTCGGGCGATGGCTACACCTTC. Complete variable domain (other parts from reference TRBV7-2 and TRBJ1-2): GAGVSQSPSNKVTEKGKDVELRCDPISGHTALYWYRQSLGQGLEFLIYFQGNSAPDKSGLPSDRFSAERTGGSVSTLTIQRTQQEDSAVYLCASSHESGDGYTFGSGTRLTVV.

V gene TRBV2 combines with J gene TRBJ1-3; D gene ambiguous. CDR1 is SNHLY, CDR2 FYNNEI, per germline. Trimming took off 6 bases at V and 0 bases at J, with 12 bases between the two ends. The CDR3 loop spans 15 amino acids. The CDR3 loop is CASRGGTSSGNTIYF. For the CDR3, the DNA is TGTGCCAGCAGGGGAGGAACGAGCTCTGGAAACACCATATATTTT.

This clone was seen once. The chain links TRBV7-9 to TRBJ2-7; D is possibly TRBD1 (7 bases). The V gene lost 5 bases and the J gene lost 5 bases, with 19 bases spanning the gap. This CDR3 contains 15 residues. The germline V gene has CDR1 SEHNR and CDR2 FQNEAQ (reference sequence). CDR3 in DNA: TGTGCCAGCAGCCCCCCCGCGACAGGGAGGCACGAGCAGTACTTC. The encoded protein is CASSPPATGRHEQYF.

The V gene is TRBV30, the J gene TRBJ2-1; D might be TRBD1 (6 bases). The CDR3 covers 14 residues. Trimming took off 6 bases at V and 2 bases at J, with 14 bases between the two ends. Germline CDR1 is GTSNPN and CDR2 is SVGIG (reference sequence). CDR3 sequence reads: CACIAGDTYNEQFF. For the CDR3, the DNA is TGTGCCTGTATAGCAGGGGATACCTACAATGAGCAGTTCTTC.

V gene TRBV27 combines with J gene TRBJ1-2, with 8 bases aligning to TRBD1. Germline V gene sequence: CDR1 MNHEY, CDR2 SMNVEV (reference sequence). V trimming: 4 bases; J trimming: 3 bases; junction bases outside the gene matches: 13. The length of the CDR3 is 17 residues. The DNA of the CDR3 is TGTGCCAGCAGTTCCCTCCCACAGGGGGTGGGGGACTATGGCTACACCTTC. Its protein is CASSSLPQGVGDYGYTF.

The genes are TRBV7-9 and TRBJ1-5; D is unresolved. The CDR3 covers 12 residues. Germline CDR1 and CDR2: SEHNR and FQNEAQ (reference sequence). Trimming left V 1 base short and J 7 bases short, with 5 bases between. DNA of the CDR3: TGTGCCAGCAGCTTAGGCCCCCAGCCCCAGCATTTT. It yields the protein CASSLGPQPQHF.

This clone has more than one count but fewer than ten. This chain joins TRBV11-2 and TRBJ1-2; 11 bases map to TRBD1. Per germline, CDR1 SGHAT and CDR2 FQNNGV. V shed 3 bases and J 3 bases; nucleotides not matched to a gene: 9. This CDR3 has 17 residues. This chain's CDR3 is CASSFSIPGQGDYGYTF. For the CDR3, the DNA is TGTGCCAGCAGCTTCTCAATACCGGGACAGGGGGACTATGGCTACACCTTC.

The chain couples TRBV4-1 to TRBJ2-7, with D possibly being TRBD2 (5 bases). V lost 4 bases to trimming and J lost 2 bases, with 15 bases between them. Germline-derived CDR1 and CDR2 are MGHRA and YSYEKL. There are 15 residues in the CDR3. The CDR3 loop is CASSREPRVTYEQYF. CDR3 nucleotides: TGCGCCAGCAGCCGCGAACCGCGGGTCACCTACGAGCAGTACTTC.

This sequence joins TRBV15 and TRBJ2-1, with D maybe TRBD2 (6 bases). Germline V gene sequence: CDR1 LNHNV, CDR2 YYDKDF (reference sequence). There are 15 residues in the CDR3. Trimming took off 1 base at V and 3 bases at J, with 10 bases between the two ends. CDR3 in amino acids: CATSRGGTFYNEQFF. The CDR3 region has the DNA TGTGCCACCAGCAGAGGCGGGACCTTCTACAATGAGCAGTTCTTC.

This chain's CDR3 is CASSSGGMDYGYTF. For the CDR3, the DNA is TGTGCCAGCAGTTCCGGGGGAATGGACTATGGCTACACCTTC. This rearrangement joins TRBV28 to TRBJ1-2; D might be TRBD1 (5 bases). Germline V CDR1 and CDR2: MDHEN, SYDVKM. The CDR3 is made up of 14 amino acids. Trimming shortened V by 4 bases and J by 3 bases, and 12 bases separated the two germline ends.

This sequence joins TRBV11-3 and TRBJ1-1, with TRBD1 identical over 8 bases. The germline CDR1 and CDR2 sequences are SGHNT and YENEEA. This CDR3 region has 15 residues. V shed 4 bases, J shed 1 base, and the junction held 5 bases outside the gene matches. The CDR3 spells CASSSNGTGNTEAFF. CDR3 DNA: TGTGCCAGCAGCTCAAACGGGACAGGGAACACTGAAGCTTTCTTT.

The J gene is TRBJ2-3, the V gene TRBV5-1, with TRBD2 identical over 11 bases. The V segment lost 0 bases and the J segment 6 bases; nucleotides outside the gene matches: 3. The CDR3 loop spans 15 amino acids. Germline lookup yields CDR1 SGHRS and CDR2 YFSETQ. CDR3 protein: CASSLGASGRDTQYF. CDR3 in DNA: TGCGCCAGCAGCTTGGGAGCTAGCGGGAGGGATACGCAGTATTTT.

The chain links TRBV2 to TRBJ2-5, with D perhaps matching TRBD2 (5 bases). The CDR3 has 15 residues. Germline V gene sequence: CDR1 SNHLY, CDR2 FYNNEI. V lost 8 bases, J lost 2 bases, and 18 bases lay in between. The CDR3 reads CASYGVSGKQETQYF. The CDR3 region has the DNA TGTGCCAGCTACGGGGTCTCGGGGAAACAAGAGACCCAGTACTTC. Full variable domain (rest looked up from reference TRBV2 and TRBJ2-5): EPEVTQTPSHQVTQMGQEVILRCVPISNHLYFYWYRQILGQKVEFLVSFYNNEISEKSEIFDDQFSVERPDGSNFTLKIRSTKLEDSAMYFCASYGVSGKQETQYFGPGTRLLVL.

The rearrangement uses TRBV28 and TRBJ1-1; D gene ambiguous. Trimming took 3 bases from V and 0 from J, leaving 5 bases between them. The germline gives CDR1 MDHEN, CDR2 SYDVKM. This CDR3 spans 13 amino acids. CDR3 in DNA: TGTGCCAGCAGTTTCCCCATGAACACTGAAGCTTTCTTT. Its protein is CASSFPMNTEAFF. Together with reference TRBV28 and TRBJ1-1, the CDR3 gives the full variable domain: DVKVTQSSRYLVKRTGEKVFLECVQDMDHENMFWYRQDPGLGLRLIYFSYDVKMKEKGDIPEGYSVSREKKERFSLILESASTNQTSMYLCASSFPMNTEAFFGQGTRLTVV.